The entry below describes one T cell receptor beta chain. This entry comes from a study of T cell changes during pregnancy in multiple sclerosis. Profiling relied on immunoSEQ multiplex PCR, and the TCRdb table lists in-frame clones only, not all of them. The sample has 60,000 or so clones, approximately 92% seen once. The TCR was taken from a female donor with multiple sclerosis, enrolled in a pregnancy study. The specimen comprised CD4+ T cells from peripheral blood mononuclear cells, sampled before pregnancy.

In DNA form, the CDR3 reads TGCGCCAGCAGCCAGCCGACTAGCGGGAGGGCCCACAATGAGCAGTTCTTC. Protein sequence: CASSQPTSGRAHNEQFF. The gene calls are TRBV4-1 and TRBJ2-1; 14 bases are a match to TRBD2. Germline CDR1 reads MGHRA; CDR2 reads YSYEKL. The CDR3 is 17 amino acids. With V trimmed by 3 bases and J by 5 bases, 6 bases remained unmatched.